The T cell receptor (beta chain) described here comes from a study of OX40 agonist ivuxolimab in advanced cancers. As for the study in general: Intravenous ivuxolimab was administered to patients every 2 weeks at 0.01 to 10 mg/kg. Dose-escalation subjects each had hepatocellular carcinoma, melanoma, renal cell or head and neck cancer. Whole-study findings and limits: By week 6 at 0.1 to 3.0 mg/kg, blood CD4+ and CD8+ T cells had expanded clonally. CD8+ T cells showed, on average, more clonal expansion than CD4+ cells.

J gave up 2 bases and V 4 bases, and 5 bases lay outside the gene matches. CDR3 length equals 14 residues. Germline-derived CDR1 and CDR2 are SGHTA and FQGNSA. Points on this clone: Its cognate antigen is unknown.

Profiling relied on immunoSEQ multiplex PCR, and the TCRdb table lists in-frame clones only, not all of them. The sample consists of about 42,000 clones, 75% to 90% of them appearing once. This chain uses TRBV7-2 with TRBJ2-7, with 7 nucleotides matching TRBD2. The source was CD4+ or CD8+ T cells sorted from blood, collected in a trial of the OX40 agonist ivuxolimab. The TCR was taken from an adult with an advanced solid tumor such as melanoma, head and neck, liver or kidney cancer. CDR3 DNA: TGTGCCAGCAGCTCCCTGGGGGGGGCCTACGAGCAGTACTTC. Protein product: CASSSLGGAYEQYF.